These 21 T cell receptor beta chains were all obtained from the same sample, sequenced in a study of blood T cell repertoires in COVID-19. TCRdb's table, derived via immunoSEQ multiplex PCR, lists solely in-frame clones and lacks some. This sample has roughly 230,000 clones, with 70% to 90% found just once. Sequences were obtained from peripheral blood. The receptors were sampled from a man aged 40-49 years with acute or convalescent COVID-19.

This rearrangement joins TRBV11-2 to TRBJ2-7, with 8 bases that match TRBD1. Germline CDR1 is SGHAT and CDR2 is FQNNGV. This CDR3 spans 13 amino acids. Losses at the gene ends were 5 bases for V and 5 bases for J; bases not matched to a gene: 5. CDR3 in amino acids: CASSRQGADEQYF. Here the CDR3 DNA reads TGTGCCAGCAGCCGTCAGGGGGCTGACGAGCAGTACTTC.

The chain is built from TRBV4-1 and TRBJ1-4; possible D gene TRBD1, 5 bases. Trimming removed 4 bases at V and 13 bases at J, with 13 bases between. Germline V CDR1 and CDR2: MGHRA, YSYEKL. The CDR3 sequence is 12 residues long. CDR3 in DNA: TGCGCCAGCAGCCTCGGGACTGCTCGACTGTTTTTT. This translates into CASSLGTARLFF.

This chain connects TRBV11-3 to TRBJ2-3, with 9 nucleotides matching TRBD2. Germline CDR1 is SGHNT and CDR2 is YENEEA. The length of the CDR3 is 16 residues. With V trimmed by 5 bases and J by 2 bases, 8 bases remained unmatched. The chain's CDR3 is CASSALAGGPTDTQYF. CDR3 DNA: TGTGCCAGCAGCGCCTTGGCGGGGGGGCCCACAGATACGCAGTATTTT.

The chain links TRBV28 to TRBJ2-6; D possibly corresponds to TRBD2 (5 bases). This CDR3 region has 13 residues. V was pared by 7 bases and J by 8 bases, with 12 bases between. In germline, CDR1 is MDHEN, CDR2 SYDVKM. The CDR3 spells CASNPTGTNVLTF. The CDR3 nucleotides are TGTGCCAGCAACCCGACGGGAACCAACGTCCTGACTTTC. The complete variable domain, with remaining parts taken from reference TRBV28 and TRBJ2-6, reads DVKVTQSSRYLVKRTGEKVFLECVQDMDHENMFWYRQDPGLGLRLIYFSYDVKMKEKGDIPEGYSVSREKKERFSLILESASTNQTSMYLCASNPTGTNVLTFGAGSRLTVL.

The chain employs TRBV5-1 and TRBJ2-5; tentative D call: TRBD1 (6 bases). Between the trimmed V and J ends, which lost 4 bases and 0 bases, there was a span of 10 bases. This CDR3 comprises 14 residues. Per germline, CDR1 SGHRS and CDR2 YFSETQ. The CDR3 DNA sequence: TGCGCCAGCAGCAGGACAGCCAACCAAGAGACCCAGTACTTC. Translated, it gives CASSRTANQETQYF.

This sequence joins TRBV4-3 and TRBJ1-1; tentative D call: TRBD1 (5 bases). From germline, CDR1 is LGHNA and CDR2 YSLEER. V lost 6 bases and J 1 base, leaving 9 bases between the germline ends. The CDR3 has 13 amino acids. The CDR3: CASRGAGNTEAFF. In nucleotides, the CDR3 is TGCGCCAGCAGAGGGGCAGGGAACACTGAAGCTTTCTTT.

J is TRBJ2-1 and V is TRBV19; TRBD2 aligns across 14 bases. The CDR3 covers 15 residues. The V and J ends lost 7 bases and 8 bases, in that order; junction bases with no gene match: 7. Germline values: CDR1 LNHDA, CDR2 SQIVND (reference sequence). The CDR3 sequence: CASTYGTSGGYEQFF. The CDR3 nucleotides are TGTGCCAGTACTTACGGGACTAGCGGGGGTTATGAGCAGTTCTTC. Drawing the rest from reference TRBV19 and TRBJ2-1, the complete variable domain is DGGITQSPKYLFRKEGQNVTLSCEQNLNHDAMYWYRQDPGQGLRLIYYSQIVNDFQKGDIAEGYSVSREKKESFPLTVTSAQKNPTAFYLCASTYGTSGGYEQFFGPGTRLTVL.

V is TRBV9 and J is TRBJ2-1; 8 bases line up with TRBD2. The germline V gene encodes CDR1 SGDLS and CDR2 YYNGEE. With 4 bases clipped from V and 4 bases from J, the junction kept 7 bases outside the gene matches. The CDR3 covers 15 residues. The chain's CDR3 is CASSQERGRYNEQFF. Here the CDR3 DNA reads TGTGCCAGCAGCCAGGAGCGGGGGAGATACAATGAGCAGTTCTTC.

The chain links TRBV5-4 to TRBJ1-1, with 11 bases that match TRBD1. Germline V CDR1 and CDR2: SGHNT, YYREEE (reference sequence). This CDR3 has 16 residues. J lost 6 bases, V lost 4 bases, and 11 bases had no gene match. The CDR3 here is CASSTGQGAYQAEAFF. CDR3 sequence (DNA): TGTGCCAGCAGCACCGGACAGGGGGCCTATCAAGCTGAAGCTTTCTTT.

This chain links TRBV10-3 with TRBJ2-3, with 14 bases identical to TRBD2. Germline values: CDR1 ENHRY, CDR2 SYGVKD. The CDR3 contains 15 residues. V trimming: 10 bases; J trimming: 2 bases; junction bases outside the gene matches: 5. The chain's CDR3 is CATRTSGGTTDTQYF. In DNA, the CDR3 is TGTGCCACCCGGACTAGCGGGGGGACCACAGATACGCAGTATTTT.

The CDR3 region is CASSQFWVKRGGLNEQFF. The CDR3 DNA is TGTGCCAGCAGCCAATTCTGGGTGAAGCGGGGGGGCCTTAATGAGCAGTTCTTC. The chain links TRBV4-2 to TRBJ2-1, with 10 bases identical to TRBD2. With V trimmed by 2 bases and J by 7 bases, 14 bases remained unmatched. Germline V lookup: CDR1 LGHNA, CDR2 YNFKEQ. The CDR3 consists of 18 residues.

V is TRBV27 and J is TRBJ1-5; possibly TRBD1 for D (6 bases). The germline V gene encodes CDR1 MNHEY and CDR2 SMNVEV (reference sequence). The CDR3 is 16 residues long. With 5 bases removed from V and 2 bases from J, the gap between germline ends came to 16 bases. The CDR3 region is CASSPGSKGGNQPQHF. CDR3 nucleotides: TGTGCCAGCAGTCCAGGATCGAAGGGGGGCAATCAGCCCCAGCATTTT.

The V and J genes are TRBV6-5 and TRBJ1-5; D unclear. There are 13 residues in the CDR3. The V gene lost 3 bases and the J gene lost 8 bases, with 11 bases spanning the gap. From germline, CDR1 is MNHEY and CDR2 SVGAGI. CDR3 sequence: CASSYGLSEPQHF. The DNA for the CDR3 is TGTGCCAGCAGTTATGGGTTAAGCGAGCCCCAGCATTTT.

This chain joins TRBV7-9 and TRBJ1-6; 7 positions match TRBD1. The CDR3 contains 15 residues. After removal of 2 bases from V and 7 bases from J, the junction contained 5 bases not matched to a gene. Germline CDR1 and CDR2: SEHNR and FQNEAQ (reference sequence). CDR3 residues: CASSLWQGENSPLHF. CDR3 bases: TGTGCCAGCAGCTTATGGCAGGGGGAGAATTCACCCCTCCACTTT. The full variable domain, completed using reference TRBV7-9 and TRBJ1-6, is DTGVSQNPRHKITKRGQNVTFRCDPISEHNRLYWYRQTLGQGPEFLTYFQNEAQLEKSRLLSDRFSAERPKGSFSTLEIQRTEQGDSAMYLCASSLWQGENSPLHFGNGTRLTVT.

This chain links TRBV15 with TRBJ1-2; D is undetermined. Germline V gene lookup returns CDR1 LNHNV and CDR2 YYDKDF (reference sequence). The V end lost 3 bases, the J end lost 4 bases, and 15 bases lay between the germline ends. CDR3 length: 15 amino acids. The CDR3 loop reads CATSSSPSPGYGYTF. The CDR3 DNA sequence: TGTGCCACCAGCAGTTCCCCCAGTCCGGGCTATGGCTACACCTTC.

V usage is TRBV2 and J usage is TRBJ1-3, with D possibly being TRBD1 (6 bases). CDR1 SNHLY and CDR2 FYNNEI come from the germline V gene. The CDR3 is 15 residues long. V was clipped by 6 bases and J by 1 base, with 13 bases between them. The CDR3 DNA follows: TGTGCCAGCAGAGCCGAACAGGGTTCTGGAAACACCATATATTTT. Its protein product is CASRAEQGSGNTIYF.

This chain links TRBV12-3 or TRBV12-4 with TRBJ1-2; D ambiguous. Trimming removed 3 bases at V and 7 bases at J, with 9 bases between. The CDR3 consists of 12 residues. CDR3: CASSLTFAGYTF. The CDR3 bases are TGTGCCAGCAGTTTGACTTTTGCTGGCTACACCTTC.

Written as DNA, the CDR3 is TGTGCCAGCGGAGGGCGCGCGAACACCGGGGAGCTGTTTTTT. Translation: CASGGRANTGELFF. The rearrangement uses TRBV2 and TRBJ2-2, with D tentatively TRBD2 (6 bases). CDR1 and CDR2 (germline): SNHLY, FYNNEI. This CDR3 spans 14 amino acids. Trimming cost V 8 bases and J 0 bases, with 10 bases left between them.

There are a few counts of this clone. The chain carries TRBV5-1 and TRBJ1-1; D is ambiguous. Deletions cut 2 bases from V and 2 bases from J, with 13 bases between. Germline V gene lookup returns CDR1 SGHRS and CDR2 YFSETQ. This CDR3 has 15 residues. CDR3 region: CASSFEGSENTEAFF. CDR3 nucleotides: TGCGCCAGCAGCTTTGAAGGGAGTGAAAACACTGAAGCTTTCTTT.

This clone has just one count. V is TRBV2 and J is TRBJ1-3, with TRBD1 matching 8 bases. From germline, CDR1 is SNHLY and CDR2 FYNNEI. The CDR3 extends over 15 amino acids. Losses at the gene ends were 6 bases for V and 4 bases for J; bases not matched to a gene: 8. CDR3 in amino acids: CASRDRAVEGNTIYF. In DNA form, the CDR3 reads TGTGCCAGCAGGGACAGGGCGGTGGAGGGAAACACCATATATTTT.

The chain combines TRBV27 with TRBJ1-2; D possibly corresponds to TRBD1 (5 bases). The germline gives CDR1 MNHEY, CDR2 SMNVEV (reference sequence). The CDR3 extends over 13 amino acids. V was cut by 6 bases and J by 9 bases, with 17 bases left in between. CDR3 DNA: TGTGCCAGCAGCATGACGGGGACTGAGCGCTACACCTTC. Encoded protein: CASSMTGTERYTF.